This T cell receptor beta chain was observed in a study of neurological immune-mediated disorders. The team produced cDNA through 5'RACE using 10-nucleotide random UMIs. TCRdb used MiXCR to reprocess the 5' RACE reads, holding one entry per CDR3 protein. The sample lists fewer than 40,000 distinct CDR3 sequences, around 4.8% occurring once. Some 960,000 sorted CD4+ or CD8+ T cells made each library. Notes on the study in general: HTLV-1-associated myelopathy led in TCR clonal expansion, while multiple sclerosis ranked lowest, below healthy controls.

This clonotype has at least ten counts. The antigen remains unidentified. The CDR3 covers 16 residues. Germline trimming cut 3 bases from V and 2 bases from J; bases unmatched to any gene: 6. Germline-derived CDR1 and CDR2 are KGHSH and LQKENI. The chain carries TRBV18 and TRBJ1-2; 10 bases match TRBD1. This receptor was identified in a man between 18 and 35 years old in good health. Material for sequencing was CD4+ T cells from blood. This CDR3 is CASSPGQGSLNYGYTF. CDR3 nucleotides: TGTGCCAGCTCACCGGGACAGGGGTCCTTGAACTATGGCTACACCTTC.